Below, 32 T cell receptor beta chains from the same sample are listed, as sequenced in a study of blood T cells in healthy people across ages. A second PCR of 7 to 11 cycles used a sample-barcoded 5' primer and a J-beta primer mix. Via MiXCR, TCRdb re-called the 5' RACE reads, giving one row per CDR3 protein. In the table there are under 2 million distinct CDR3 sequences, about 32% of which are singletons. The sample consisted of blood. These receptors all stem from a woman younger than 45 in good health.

The CDR3 here is CASTQVSAGGTHTQYF. CDR3 nucleotides: TGTGCCAGCACCCAAGTGTCAGCGGGAGGGACACATACGCAGTATTTT. J is TRBJ2-3 and V is TRBV27; TRBD2 aligns across 10 bases. Trimming at V came to 7 bases and at J to 7 bases, leaving 14 bases not matched to a gene. The CDR3 sequence is 16 residues long. Germline CDR1 is MNHEY and CDR2 is SMNVEV (reference sequence).

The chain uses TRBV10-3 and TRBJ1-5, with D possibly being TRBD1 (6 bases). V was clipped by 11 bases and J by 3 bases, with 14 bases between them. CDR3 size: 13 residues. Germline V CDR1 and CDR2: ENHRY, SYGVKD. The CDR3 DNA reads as TGTGCCGCACAGGGTGGAGACAATCAGCCCCAGCATTTT. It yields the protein CAAQGGDNQPQHF.

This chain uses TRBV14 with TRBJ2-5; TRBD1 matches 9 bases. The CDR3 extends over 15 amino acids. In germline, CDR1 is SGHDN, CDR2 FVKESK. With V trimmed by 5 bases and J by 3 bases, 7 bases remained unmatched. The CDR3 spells CASSGWDREEETQYF. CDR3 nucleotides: TGTGCCAGCAGCGGATGGGACAGGGAAGAAGAGACCCAGTACTTC.

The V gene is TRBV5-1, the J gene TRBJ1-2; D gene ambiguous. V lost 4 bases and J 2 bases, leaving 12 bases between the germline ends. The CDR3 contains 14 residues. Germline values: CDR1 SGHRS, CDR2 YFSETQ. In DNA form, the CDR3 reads TGCGCCAGCAGCCCGGAGGGTCTAAACTATGGCTACACCTTC. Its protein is CASSPEGLNYGYTF.

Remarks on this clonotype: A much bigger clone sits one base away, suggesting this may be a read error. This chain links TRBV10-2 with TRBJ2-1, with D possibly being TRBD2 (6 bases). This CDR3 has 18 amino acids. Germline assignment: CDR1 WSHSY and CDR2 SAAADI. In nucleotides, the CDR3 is TGCGCCAGCAGTGGCACCGGGGGAGGCGGGACTCGCTACAGTGAGCAGTTCTTC. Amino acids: CASSGTGGGGTRYSEQFF.

The CDR3 nucleotides are TGTGCCAGCAGTTACGGGACCAGGTCCTACAATGAGCAGTTCTTC. Encoded protein: CASSYGTRSYNEQFF. This sequence joins TRBV27 and TRBJ2-1; D assignment may be TRBD1 or TRBD2 (5 bases each). V was cut by 4 bases and J by 1 base, with 11 bases left in between. CDR1 is MNHEY, CDR2 SMNVEV, per germline (reference sequence). This CDR3 has 15 amino acids.

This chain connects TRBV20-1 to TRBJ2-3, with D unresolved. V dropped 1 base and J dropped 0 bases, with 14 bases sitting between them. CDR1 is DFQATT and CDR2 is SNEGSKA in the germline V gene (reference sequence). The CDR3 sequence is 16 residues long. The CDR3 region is CSARALALGSTDTQYF. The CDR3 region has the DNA TGCAGTGCTAGAGCTCTGGCATTAGGGAGCACAGATACGCAGTATTTT.

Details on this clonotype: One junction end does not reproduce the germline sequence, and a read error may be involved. DNA for the CDR3: TGCGCCAGCAGTCATAGCGGGAATAGCTCCTACAATGAGCGGTTCTTC. It is translated as CASSHSGNSSYNERFF. V is TRBV4-1 and J is TRBJ2-1; 8 bases fit TRBD2. Germline V CDR1 and CDR2: MGHRA, YSYEKL. The CDR3 is 16 amino acids.

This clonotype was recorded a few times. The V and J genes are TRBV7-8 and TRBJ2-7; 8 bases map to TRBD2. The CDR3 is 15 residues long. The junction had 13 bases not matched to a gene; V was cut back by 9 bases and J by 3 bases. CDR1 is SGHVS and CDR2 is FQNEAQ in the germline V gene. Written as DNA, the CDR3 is TGTGCCAGTCTCGGGGTTAGCGGGACAAGCTACGAGCAGTACTTC. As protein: CASLGVSGTSYEQYF.

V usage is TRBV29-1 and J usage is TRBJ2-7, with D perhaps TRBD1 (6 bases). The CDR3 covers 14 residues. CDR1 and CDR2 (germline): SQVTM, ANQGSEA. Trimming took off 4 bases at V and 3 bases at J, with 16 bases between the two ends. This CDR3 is CSVARGSASYEQYF. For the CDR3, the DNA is TGCAGCGTTGCTAGGGGGTCGGCCAGCTACGAGCAGTACTTC.

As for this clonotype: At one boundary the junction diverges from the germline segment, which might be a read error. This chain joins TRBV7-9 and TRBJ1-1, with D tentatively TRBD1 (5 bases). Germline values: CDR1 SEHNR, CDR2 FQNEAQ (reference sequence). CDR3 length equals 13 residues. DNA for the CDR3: TGTGCCAGCAGCTCCGGGACGAACACTGGAGCTTTCTTT. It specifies CASSSGTNTGAFF.

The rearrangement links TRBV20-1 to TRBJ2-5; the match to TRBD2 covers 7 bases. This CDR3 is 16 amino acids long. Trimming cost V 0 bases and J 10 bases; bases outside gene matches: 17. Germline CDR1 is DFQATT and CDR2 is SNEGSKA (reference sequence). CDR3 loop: CSARDPLLPSGGNQYF. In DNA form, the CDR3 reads TGCAGTGCTAGAGATCCACTTCTTCCTTCCGGGGGGAACCAGTACTTC.

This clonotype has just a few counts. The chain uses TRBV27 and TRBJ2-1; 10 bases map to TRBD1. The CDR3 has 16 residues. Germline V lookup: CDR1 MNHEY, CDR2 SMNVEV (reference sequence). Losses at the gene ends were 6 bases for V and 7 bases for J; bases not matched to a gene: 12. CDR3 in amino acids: CASRTRDRGLWNEQFF. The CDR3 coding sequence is TGTGCCAGCAGGACCCGCGACAGGGGGCTTTGGAATGAGCAGTTCTTC.

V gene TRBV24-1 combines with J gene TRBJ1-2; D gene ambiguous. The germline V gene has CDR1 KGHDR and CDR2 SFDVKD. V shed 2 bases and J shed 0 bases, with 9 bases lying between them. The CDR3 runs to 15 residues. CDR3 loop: CATSDSTRANYGYTF. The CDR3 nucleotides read TGTGCCACCAGTGATTCTACCCGAGCTAACTATGGCTACACCTTC.

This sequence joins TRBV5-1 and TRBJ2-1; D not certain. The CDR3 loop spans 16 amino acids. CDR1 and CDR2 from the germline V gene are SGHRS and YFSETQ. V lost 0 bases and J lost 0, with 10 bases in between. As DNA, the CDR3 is TGCGCCAGCAGCTTGGAGGTGGGTAGCTCCTACAATGAGCAGTTCTTC. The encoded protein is CASSLEVGSSYNEQFF.

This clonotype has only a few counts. The CDR3 DNA sequence: TGTGCCAGCAGCCCTAAACCGGGCTACCTACACAATGAGCAGTTCTTC. Residues: CASSPKPGYLHNEQFF. The chain recombines TRBV6-5 with TRBJ2-1; no definite D call. CDR1 and CDR2 (germline): MNHEY, SVGAGI. V lost 6 bases and J 5 bases, leaving 20 bases between the germline ends. The CDR3 contains 16 residues.

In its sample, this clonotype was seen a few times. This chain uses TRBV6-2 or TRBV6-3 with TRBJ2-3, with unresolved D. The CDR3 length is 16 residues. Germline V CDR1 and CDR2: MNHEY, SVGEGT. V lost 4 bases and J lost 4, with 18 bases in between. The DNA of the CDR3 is TGTGCCAGCAGTTCTCAGCGAGACAATATGGCAGATACGCAGTATTTT. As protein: CASSSQRDNMADTQYF.

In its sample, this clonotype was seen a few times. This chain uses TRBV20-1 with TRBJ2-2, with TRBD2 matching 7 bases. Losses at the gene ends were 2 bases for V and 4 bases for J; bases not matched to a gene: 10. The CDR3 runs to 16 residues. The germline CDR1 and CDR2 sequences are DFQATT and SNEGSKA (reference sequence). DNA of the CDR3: TGCAGTGCTAGACCTCCTAGGACTAGTATCACCGGGGAGCTGTTTTTT. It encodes CSARPPRTSITGELFF.

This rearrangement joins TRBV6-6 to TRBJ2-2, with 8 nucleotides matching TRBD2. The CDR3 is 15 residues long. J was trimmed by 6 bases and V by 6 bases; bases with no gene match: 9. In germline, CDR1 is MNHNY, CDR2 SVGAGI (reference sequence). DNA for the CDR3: TGTGCCAGCAGCTACGGGACTAGTACCTCCGGGGAGCTGTTTTTT. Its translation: CASSYGTSTSGELFF.

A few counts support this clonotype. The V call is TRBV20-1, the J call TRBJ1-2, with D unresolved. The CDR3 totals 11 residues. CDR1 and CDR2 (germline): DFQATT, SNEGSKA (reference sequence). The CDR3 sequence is CTTRRPHGYTF. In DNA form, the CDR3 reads TGCACCACCCGCAGGCCTCATGGCTACACCTTC.

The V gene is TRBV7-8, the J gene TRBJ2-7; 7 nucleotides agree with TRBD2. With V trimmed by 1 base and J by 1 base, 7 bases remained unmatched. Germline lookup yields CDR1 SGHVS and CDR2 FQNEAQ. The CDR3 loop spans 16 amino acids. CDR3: CASSLVFTAGSYEQYF. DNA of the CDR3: TGTGCCAGCAGCTTAGTTTTCACAGCGGGATCCTACGAGCAGTACTTC.

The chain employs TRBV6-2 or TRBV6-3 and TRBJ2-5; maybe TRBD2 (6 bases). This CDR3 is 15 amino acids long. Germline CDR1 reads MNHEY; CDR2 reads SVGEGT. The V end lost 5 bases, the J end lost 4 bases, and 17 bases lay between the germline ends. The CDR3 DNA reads TGTGCCAGCAGTAGCCCTGCTGGGGGGTCAGAGACCCAGTACTTC. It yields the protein CASSSPAGGSETQYF.

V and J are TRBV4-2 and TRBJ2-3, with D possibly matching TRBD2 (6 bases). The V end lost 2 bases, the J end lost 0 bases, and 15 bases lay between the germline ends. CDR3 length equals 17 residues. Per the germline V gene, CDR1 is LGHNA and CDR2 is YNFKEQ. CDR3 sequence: CASSQNGGRSSTDTQYF. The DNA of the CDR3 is TGTGCCAGCAGCCAAAACGGAGGGCGATCTAGCACAGATACGCAGTATTTT.

The DNA for the CDR3 is TGCAGTGCTATGGTCGGGGTTGGTGGCTATGGCTACACCTTC. Protein sequence: CSAMVGVGGYGYTF. The chain couples TRBV20-1 to TRBJ1-2; D is uncertain. The length of the CDR3 is 14 residues. The ends were cut back, 4 bases at V and 4 bases at J, with 16 bases in the middle. The germline CDR1 and CDR2 sequences are DFQATT and SNEGSKA (reference sequence).

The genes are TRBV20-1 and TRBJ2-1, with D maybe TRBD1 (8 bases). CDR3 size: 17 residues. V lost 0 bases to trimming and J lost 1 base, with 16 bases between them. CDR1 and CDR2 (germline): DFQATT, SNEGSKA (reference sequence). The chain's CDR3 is CSARDTGGGGSYNEQFF. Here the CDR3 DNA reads TGCAGTGCTAGAGATACAGGGGGGGGAGGGTCCTACAATGAGCAGTTCTTC.

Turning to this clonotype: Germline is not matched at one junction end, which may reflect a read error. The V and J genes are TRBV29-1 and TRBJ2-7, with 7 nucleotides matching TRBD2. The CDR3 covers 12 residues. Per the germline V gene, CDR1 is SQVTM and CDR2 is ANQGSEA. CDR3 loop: CGVVGGAYEQYF. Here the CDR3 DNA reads TGCGGCGTTGTGGGGGGGGCCTACGAGCAGTACTTC.

CDR3 nucleotide sequence: TGTGCCAGCAGCCGGGCACCCCACGAGCAGTACTTC. This sequence encodes CASSRAPHEQYF. The chain joins TRBV6-5 to TRBJ2-7; D ambiguous. Trimming cost V 6 bases and J 5 bases, with 11 bases left between them. CDR3 size: 12 residues. The germline V gene encodes CDR1 MNHEY and CDR2 SVGAGI.

The CDR3 spells CASSLGGGGRKNYTF. DNA of the CDR3: TGTGCCAGCAGCCTAGGAGGAGGAGGGAGGAAGAACTACACCTTC. The chain employs TRBV14 and TRBJ1-2, with unresolved D. Germline CDR1 and CDR2: SGHDN and FVKESK. The CDR3 has 15 residues. Trimming pared 4 bases from V and 10 bases from J, leaving 22 bases between.

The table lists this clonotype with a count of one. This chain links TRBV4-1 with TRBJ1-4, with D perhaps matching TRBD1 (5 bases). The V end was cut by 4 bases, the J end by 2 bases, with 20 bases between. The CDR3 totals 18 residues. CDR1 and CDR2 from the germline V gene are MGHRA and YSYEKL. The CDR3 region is CASSPTAGHLGTNEKLFF. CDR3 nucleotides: TGCGCCAGCAGCCCCACTGCGGGGCACCTCGGGACTAATGAAAAACTGTTTTTT.

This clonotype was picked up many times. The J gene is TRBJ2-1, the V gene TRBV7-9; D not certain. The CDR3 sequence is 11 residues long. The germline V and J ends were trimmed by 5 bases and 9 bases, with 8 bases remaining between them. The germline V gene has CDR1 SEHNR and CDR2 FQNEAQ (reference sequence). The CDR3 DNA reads TGTGCCAGCAGCCCCAGGACTGAGCAGTTCTTC. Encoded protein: CASSPRTEQFF.

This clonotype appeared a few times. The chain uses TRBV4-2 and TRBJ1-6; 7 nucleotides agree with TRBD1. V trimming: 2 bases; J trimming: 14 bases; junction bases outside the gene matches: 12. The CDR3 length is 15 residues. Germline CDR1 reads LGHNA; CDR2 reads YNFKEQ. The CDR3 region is CASSQSPGQPPSLHF. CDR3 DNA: TGTGCCAGCAGCCAAAGCCCGGGACAGCCCCCATCCCTCCACTTT.

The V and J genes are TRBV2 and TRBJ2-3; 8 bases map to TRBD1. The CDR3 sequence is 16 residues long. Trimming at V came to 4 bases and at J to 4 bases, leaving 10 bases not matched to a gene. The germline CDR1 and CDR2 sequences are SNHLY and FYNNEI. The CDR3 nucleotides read TGTGCCAGCAGTGGACCCGGACAGGGTACTGCAGATACGCAGTATTTT. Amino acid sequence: CASSGPGQGTADTQYF.